This TCR beta chain was documented in a study of blood T cell repertoires in COVID-19. Study overall: COVID-19 samples, acute and convalescent, were from the United States, Italy and Spain.

The CDR3 is 13 amino acids. With 4 bases removed from V and 6 bases from J, the gap between germline ends came to 10 bases. Germline CDR1 SGHTA, CDR2 FQGNSA. Using immunoSEQ multiplex PCR, the repertoire was profiled, and TCRdb retains in-frame clones only, with some absent. The sample lists approximately 190,000 clones; around 83% were seen once. This receptor was obtained from a woman aged 35 to 49 with acute or convalescent COVID-19. This chain joins TRBV7-2 and TRBJ2-1, with D possibly being TRBD1 (5 bases). The specimen was peripheral blood. CDR3: CASSSGNSNEQFF. CDR3 nucleotide sequence: TGTGCCAGCAGCTCAGGGAACTCCAATGAGCAGTTCTTC.